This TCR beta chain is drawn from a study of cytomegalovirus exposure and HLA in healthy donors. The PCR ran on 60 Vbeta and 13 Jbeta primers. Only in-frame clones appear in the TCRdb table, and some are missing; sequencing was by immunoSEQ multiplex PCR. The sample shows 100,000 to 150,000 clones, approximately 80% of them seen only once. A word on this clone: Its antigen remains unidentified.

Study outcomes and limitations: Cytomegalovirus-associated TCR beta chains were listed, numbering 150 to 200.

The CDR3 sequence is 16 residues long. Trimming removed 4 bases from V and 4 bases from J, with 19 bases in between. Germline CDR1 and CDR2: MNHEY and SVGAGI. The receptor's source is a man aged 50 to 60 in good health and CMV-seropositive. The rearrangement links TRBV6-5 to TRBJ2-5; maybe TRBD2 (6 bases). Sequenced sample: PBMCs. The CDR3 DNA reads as TGTGCCAGCAGTTCCCGGGGACTGAAGGGTGGAGAGACCCAGTACTTC. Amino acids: CASSSRGLKGGETQYF.